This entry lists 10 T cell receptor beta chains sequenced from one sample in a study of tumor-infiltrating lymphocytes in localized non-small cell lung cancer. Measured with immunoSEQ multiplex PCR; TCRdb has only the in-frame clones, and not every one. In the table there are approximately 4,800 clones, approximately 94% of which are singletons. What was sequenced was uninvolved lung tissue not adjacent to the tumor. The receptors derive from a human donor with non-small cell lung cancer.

The CDR3 sequence: CASSLGTYNEQFF. For the CDR3, the DNA is TGTGCCAGCAGCTTGGGGACGTACAATGAGCAGTTCTTC. The chain links TRBV5-6 to TRBJ2-1, with D unclear. Germline V gives CDR1 SGHDT, CDR2 YYEEEE. The CDR3 consists of 13 residues. The ends were cut back, 0 bases at V and 4 bases at J, with 5 bases in the middle.

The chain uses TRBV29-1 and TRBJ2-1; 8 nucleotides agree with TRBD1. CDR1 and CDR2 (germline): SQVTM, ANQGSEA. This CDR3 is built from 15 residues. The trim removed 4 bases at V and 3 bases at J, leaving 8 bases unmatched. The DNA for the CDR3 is TGCAGCGTTGGTCTCAGGGGGCAAAGCTACAATGAGCAGTTCTTC. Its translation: CSVGLRGQSYNEQFF.

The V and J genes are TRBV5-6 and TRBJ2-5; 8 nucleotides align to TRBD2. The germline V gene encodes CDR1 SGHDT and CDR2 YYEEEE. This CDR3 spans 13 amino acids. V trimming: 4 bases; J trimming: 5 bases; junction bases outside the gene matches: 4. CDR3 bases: TGTGCCAGCAGCACCGGGACTAGTGAGACCCAGTACTTC. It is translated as CASSTGTSETQYF.

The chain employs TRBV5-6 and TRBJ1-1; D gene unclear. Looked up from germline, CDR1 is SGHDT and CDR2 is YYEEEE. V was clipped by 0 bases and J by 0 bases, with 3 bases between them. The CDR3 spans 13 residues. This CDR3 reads CASSLAVNTEAFF. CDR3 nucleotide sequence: TGTGCCAGCAGCTTGGCGGTGAACACTGAAGCTTTCTTT.

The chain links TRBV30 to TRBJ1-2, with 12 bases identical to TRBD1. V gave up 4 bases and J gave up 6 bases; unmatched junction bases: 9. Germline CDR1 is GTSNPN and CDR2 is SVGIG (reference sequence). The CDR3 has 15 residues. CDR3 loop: CAWKRGTGGGDGYTF. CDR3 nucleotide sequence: TGTGCCTGGAAGCGGGGGACAGGGGGCGGCGATGGCTACACCTTC.

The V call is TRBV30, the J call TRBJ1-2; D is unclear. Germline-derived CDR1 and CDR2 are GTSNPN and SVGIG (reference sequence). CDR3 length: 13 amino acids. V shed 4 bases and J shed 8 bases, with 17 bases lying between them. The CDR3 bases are TGTGCCTGGAAGAGGATCACCCCGGGGGGCTACACCTTC. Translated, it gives CAWKRITPGGYTF. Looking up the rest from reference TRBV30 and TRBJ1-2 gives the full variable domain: SQTIHQWPATLVQPVGSPLSLECTVEGTSNPNLYWYRQAAGRGLQLLFYSVGIGQISSEVPQNLSASRPQDRQFILSSKKLLLSDSGFYLCAWKRITPGGYTFGSGTRLTVV.

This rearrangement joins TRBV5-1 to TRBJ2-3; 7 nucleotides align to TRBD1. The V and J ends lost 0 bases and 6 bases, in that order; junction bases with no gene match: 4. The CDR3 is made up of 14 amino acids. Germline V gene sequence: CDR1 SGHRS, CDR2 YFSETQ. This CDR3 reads CASSLDTGADTQYF. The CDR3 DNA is TGCGCCAGCAGCTTGGATACAGGGGCGGATACGCAGTATTTT.

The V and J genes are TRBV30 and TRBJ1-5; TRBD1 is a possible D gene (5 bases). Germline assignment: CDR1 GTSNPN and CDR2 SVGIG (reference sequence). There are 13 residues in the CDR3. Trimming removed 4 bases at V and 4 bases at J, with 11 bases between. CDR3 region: CAWTQGGNQPQHF. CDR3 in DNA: TGTGCCTGGACCCAGGGTGGTAATCAGCCCCAGCATTTT.

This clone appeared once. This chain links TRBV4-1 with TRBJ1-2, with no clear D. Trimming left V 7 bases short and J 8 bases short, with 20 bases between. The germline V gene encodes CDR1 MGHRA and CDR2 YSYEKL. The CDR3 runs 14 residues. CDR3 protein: CASNYTWAGEGYTF. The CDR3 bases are TGCGCCAGCAACTACACCTGGGCCGGGGAAGGCTACACCTTC.

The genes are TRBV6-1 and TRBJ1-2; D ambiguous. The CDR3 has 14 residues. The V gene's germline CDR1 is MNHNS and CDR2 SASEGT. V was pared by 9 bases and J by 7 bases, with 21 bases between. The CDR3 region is CASPALGGSSGYTF. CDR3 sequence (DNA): TGTGCCAGTCCCGCTCTAGGAGGGTCGAGTGGCTACACCTTC.